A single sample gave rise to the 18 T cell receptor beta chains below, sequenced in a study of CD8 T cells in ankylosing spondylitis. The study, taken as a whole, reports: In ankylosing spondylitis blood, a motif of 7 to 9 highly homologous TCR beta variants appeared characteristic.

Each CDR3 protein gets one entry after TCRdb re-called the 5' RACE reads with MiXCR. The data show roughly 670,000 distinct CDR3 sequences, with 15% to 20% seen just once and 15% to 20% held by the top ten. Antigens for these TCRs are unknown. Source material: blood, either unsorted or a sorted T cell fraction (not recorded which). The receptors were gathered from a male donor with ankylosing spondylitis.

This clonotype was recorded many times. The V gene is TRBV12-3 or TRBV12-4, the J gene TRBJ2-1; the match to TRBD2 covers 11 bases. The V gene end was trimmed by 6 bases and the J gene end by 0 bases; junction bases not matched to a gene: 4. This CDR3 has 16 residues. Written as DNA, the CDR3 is TGTGCCAGCAGGTCTACTAGCGGGAGCTCCTACAATGAGCAGTTCTTC. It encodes CASRSTSGSSYNEQFF.

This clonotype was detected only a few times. The CDR3 sequence: CASSYADFLNQPQHF. For the CDR3, the DNA is TGTGCCAGCAGTTACGCGGACTTTTTAAATCAGCCCCAGCATTTT. V gene TRBV6-5 combines with J gene TRBJ1-5, with D hard to call. Germline loops: CDR1 MNHEY, CDR2 SVGAGI. The V end was cut by 2 bases, the J end by 4 bases, with 12 bases between. The CDR3 totals 15 residues.

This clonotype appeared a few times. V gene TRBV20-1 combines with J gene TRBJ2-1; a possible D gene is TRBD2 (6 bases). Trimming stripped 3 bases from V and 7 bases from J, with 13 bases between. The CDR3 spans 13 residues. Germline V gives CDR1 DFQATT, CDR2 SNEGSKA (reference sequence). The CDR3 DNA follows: TGCAGTGCTAGTAGCCCACGGGGGAATGAGCAGTTCTTC. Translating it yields CSASSPRGNEQFF.

The CDR3 bases are TGCGCCAGCAGCTCGAACCCGGGGACAGGCGGCTTTGAGCAGTTCTTC. Translated: CASSSNPGTGGFEQFF. This chain uses TRBV5-1 with TRBJ2-1; 8 nucleotides align to TRBD1. This CDR3 spans 16 amino acids. CDR1 and CDR2 (germline): SGHRS, YFSETQ. With 3 bases clipped from V and 9 bases from J, the junction kept 14 bases outside the gene matches.

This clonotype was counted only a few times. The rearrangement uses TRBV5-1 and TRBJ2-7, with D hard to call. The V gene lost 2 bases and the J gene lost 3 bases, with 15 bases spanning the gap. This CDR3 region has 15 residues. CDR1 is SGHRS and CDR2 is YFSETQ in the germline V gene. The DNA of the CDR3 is TGCGCCAGCAGCTTAGTAGGATCGGGCATCTACGAGCAGTACTTC. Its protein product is CASSLVGSGIYEQYF. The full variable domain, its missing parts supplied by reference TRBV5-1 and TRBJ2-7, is KAGVTQTPRYLIKTRGQQVTLSCSPISGHRSVSWYQQTPGQGLQFLFEYFSETQRNKGNFPGRFSGRQFSNSRSEMNVSTLELGDSALYLCASSLVGSGIYEQYFGPGTRLTVT.

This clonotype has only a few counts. In nucleotides, the CDR3 is TGCGCCAGCAGCCCGTCGACTAGCGGGAACACCGGGGAGCTGTTTTTT. This sequence encodes CASSPSTSGNTGELFF. The genes are TRBV5-1 and TRBJ2-2; 9 positions agree with TRBD2. V lost 4 bases to trimming and J lost 1 base; unmatched junction nucleotides: 5. CDR3 length equals 16 residues. Germline V gives CDR1 SGHRS, CDR2 YFSETQ. Full variable domain (rest looked up from reference TRBV5-1 and TRBJ2-2): KAGVTQTPRYLIKTRGQQVTLSCSPISGHRSVSWYQQTPGQGLQFLFEYFSETQRNKGNFPGRFSGRQFSNSRSEMNVSTLELGDSALYLCASSPSTSGNTGELFFGEGSRLTVL.

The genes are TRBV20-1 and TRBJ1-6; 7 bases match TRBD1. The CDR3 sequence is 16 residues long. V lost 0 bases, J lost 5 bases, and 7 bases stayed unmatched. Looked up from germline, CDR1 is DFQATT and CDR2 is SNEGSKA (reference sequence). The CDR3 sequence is CSARDQGGSNNSPLHF. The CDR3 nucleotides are TGCAGTGCTAGAGATCAGGGGGGGTCCAATAATTCACCCCTCCACTTT.

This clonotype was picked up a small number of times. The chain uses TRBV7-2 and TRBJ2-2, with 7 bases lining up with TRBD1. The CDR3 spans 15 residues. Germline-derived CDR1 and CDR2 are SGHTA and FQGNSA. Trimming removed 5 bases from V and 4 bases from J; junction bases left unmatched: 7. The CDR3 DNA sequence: TGTGCCAGCAGCGACAAACAGGGGAGCACCGGGGAGCTGTTTTTT. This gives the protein CASSDKQGSTGELFF.

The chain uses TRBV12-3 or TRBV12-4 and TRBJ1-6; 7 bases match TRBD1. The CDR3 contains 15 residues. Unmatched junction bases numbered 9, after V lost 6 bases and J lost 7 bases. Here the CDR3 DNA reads TGTGCCAGCAGCCTAGCCGGGACAGCAAATTCACCCCTCCACTTT. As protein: CASSLAGTANSPLHF.

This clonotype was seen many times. The CDR3 is CASSEWGAGPDEQFF. The CDR3 region has the DNA TGTGCCAGCAGTGAATGGGGGGCCGGGCCCGATGAGCAGTTCTTC. This chain joins TRBV25-1 and TRBJ2-1; tentatively, D is TRBD1 or TRBD2 (6 bases each). The CDR3 length is 15 residues. CDR1 and CDR2 (germline): MGHDK, SYGVNS. Trimming stripped 1 base from V and 8 bases from J, with 15 bases between.

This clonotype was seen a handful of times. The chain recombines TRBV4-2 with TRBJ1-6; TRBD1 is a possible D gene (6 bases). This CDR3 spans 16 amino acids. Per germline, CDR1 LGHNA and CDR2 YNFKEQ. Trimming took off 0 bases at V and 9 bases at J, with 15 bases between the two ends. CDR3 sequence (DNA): TGTGCCAGCAGCCAAGATCAGGGGACGGTATCTTCACCCCTCCACTTT. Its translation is CASSQDQGTVSSPLHF.

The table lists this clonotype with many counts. The CDR3 protein is CASSFDALKHEQYF. CDR3 sequence (DNA): TGTGCCAGCAGCTTCGACGCACTCAAACACGAGCAGTACTTC. The chain recombines TRBV7-2 with TRBJ2-7; D is unresolved. CDR1 is SGHTA and CDR2 is FQGNSA in the germline V gene. The CDR3 runs 14 residues. V was trimmed by 3 bases and J by 5 bases, leaving 14 bases between them. Complete variable domain (other parts from reference TRBV7-2 and TRBJ2-7): GAGVSQSPSNKVTEKGKDVELRCDPISGHTALYWYRQSLGQGLEFLIYFQGNSAPDKSGLPSDRFSAERTGGSVSTLTIQRTQQEDSAVYLCASSFDALKHEQYFGPGTRLTVT.

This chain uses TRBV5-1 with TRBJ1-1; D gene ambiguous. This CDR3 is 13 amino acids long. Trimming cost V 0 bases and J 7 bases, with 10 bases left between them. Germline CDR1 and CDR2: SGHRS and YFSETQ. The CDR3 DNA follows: TGCGCCAGCAGCTTGGCGGGGAGGATTGAAGCTTTCTTT. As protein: CASSLAGRIEAFF. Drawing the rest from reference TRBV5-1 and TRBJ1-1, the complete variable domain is KAGVTQTPRYLIKTRGQQVTLSCSPISGHRSVSWYQQTPGQGLQFLFEYFSETQRNKGNFPGRFSGRQFSNSRSEMNVSTLELGDSALYLCASSLAGRIEAFFGQGTRLTVV.

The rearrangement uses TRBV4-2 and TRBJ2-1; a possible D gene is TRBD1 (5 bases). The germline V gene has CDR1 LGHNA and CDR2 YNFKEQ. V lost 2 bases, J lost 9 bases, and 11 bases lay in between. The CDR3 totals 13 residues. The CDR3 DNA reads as TGTGCCAGCAGCCAAAATCAGGGTGGTGAGCAGTTCTTC. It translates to CASSQNQGGEQFF.

The CDR3 is CSGEGLAGDNEQFF. The CDR3 DNA reads as TGCAGCGGGGAGGGACTAGCGGGAGACAATGAGCAGTTCTTC. The chain has TRBV29-1 and TRBJ2-1, with 14 bases lining up with TRBD2. Germline V lookup: CDR1 SQVTM, CDR2 ANQGSEA. The CDR3 loop spans 14 amino acids. With V trimmed by 7 bases and J by 5 bases, 4 bases remained unmatched.

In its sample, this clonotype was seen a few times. CDR3 region: CAWSEGQAKNIQYF. The CDR3 DNA reads TGTGCCTGGAGTGAGGGACAGGCCAAAAACATTCAGTACTTC. The chain employs TRBV30 and TRBJ2-4; 7 bases fit TRBD1. V gave up 1 base and J gave up 1 base; unmatched junction bases: 1. The CDR3 covers 14 residues. The germline CDR1 and CDR2 sequences are GTSNPN and SVGIG (reference sequence).

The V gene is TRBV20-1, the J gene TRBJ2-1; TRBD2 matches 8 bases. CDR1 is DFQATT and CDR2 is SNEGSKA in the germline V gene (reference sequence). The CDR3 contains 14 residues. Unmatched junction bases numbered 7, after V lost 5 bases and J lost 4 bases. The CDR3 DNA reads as TGCAGTGCTTACCCACTAGCGGAGTACAATGAGCAGTTCTTC. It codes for CSAYPLAEYNEQFF.

The CDR3 loop reads CASSVGGGLNTEAFF. The CDR3 DNA follows: TGTGCCAGCAGCGTAGGGGGAGGGCTGAACACTGAAGCTTTCTTT. This chain links TRBV9 with TRBJ1-1, with D unclear. The germline V gene has CDR1 SGDLS and CDR2 YYNGEE. This CDR3 spans 15 amino acids. Trimming cost V 0 bases and J 0 bases, with 9 bases left between them.